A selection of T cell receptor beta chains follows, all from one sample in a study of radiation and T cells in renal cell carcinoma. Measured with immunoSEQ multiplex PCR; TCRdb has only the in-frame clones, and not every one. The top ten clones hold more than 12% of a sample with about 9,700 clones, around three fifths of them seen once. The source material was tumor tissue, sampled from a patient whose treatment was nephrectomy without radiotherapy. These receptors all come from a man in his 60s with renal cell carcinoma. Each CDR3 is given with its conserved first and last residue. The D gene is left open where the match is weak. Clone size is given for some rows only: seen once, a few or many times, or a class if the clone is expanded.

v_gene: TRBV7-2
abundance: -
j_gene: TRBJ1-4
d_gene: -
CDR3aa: CASSLYRGPGKLFF
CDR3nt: TGTGCCAGCAGCTTATATCGTGGGCCCGGAAAACTGTTTTTT

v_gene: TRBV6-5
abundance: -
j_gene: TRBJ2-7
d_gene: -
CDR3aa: CASSPRRGHEQYF
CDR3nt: TGTGCCAGCAGCCCCCGAAGGGGACACGAGCAGTACTTC

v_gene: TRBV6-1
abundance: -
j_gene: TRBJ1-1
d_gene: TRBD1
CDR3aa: CASSEVGTGTTEAFF
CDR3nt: TGTGCCAGCAGTGAAGTTGGGACAGGTACCACTGAAGCTTTCTTT

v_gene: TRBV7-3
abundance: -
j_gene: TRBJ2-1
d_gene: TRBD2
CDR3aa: CASSLTSGGANEQFF
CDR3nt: TGTGCCAGCAGCTTAACTAGCGGGGGGGCCAATGAGCAGTTCTTC

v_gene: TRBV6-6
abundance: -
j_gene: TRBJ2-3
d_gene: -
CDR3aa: CASSYVGQVTDTQYF
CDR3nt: TGTGCCAGCAGTTATGTAGGCCAGGTCACGGATACGCAGTATTTT

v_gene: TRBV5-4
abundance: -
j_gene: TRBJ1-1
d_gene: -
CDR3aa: CASSLAQTRTEAFF
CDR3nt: TGTGCCAGCAGCTTGGCACAGACGAGGACTGAAGCTTTCTTT

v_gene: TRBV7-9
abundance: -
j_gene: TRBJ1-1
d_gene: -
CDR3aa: CASSAGATEAFF
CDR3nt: TGTGCCAGCAGCGCCGGGGCCACTGAAGCTTTCTTT

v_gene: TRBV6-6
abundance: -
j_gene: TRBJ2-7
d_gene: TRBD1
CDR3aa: CASSYGTGGAEQYF
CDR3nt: TGTGCCAGCAGTTACGGGACAGGGGGCGCCGAGCAGTACTTC

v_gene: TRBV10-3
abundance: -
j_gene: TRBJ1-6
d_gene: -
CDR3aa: CAISGEAGNSPLHF
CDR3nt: TGTGCCATCAGTGGGGAGGCAGGGAATTCACCCCTCCACTTT

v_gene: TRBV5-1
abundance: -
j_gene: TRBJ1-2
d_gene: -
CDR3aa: CASSLALSANYGYTF
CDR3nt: TGCGCCAGCAGCTTGGCTCTTTCCGCTAACTATGGCTACACCTTC

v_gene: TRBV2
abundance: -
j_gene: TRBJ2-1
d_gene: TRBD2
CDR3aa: CASSEAFPGTSGYNEQFF
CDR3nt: TGTGCCAGCAGTGAAGCGTTTCCCGGGACTAGCGGTTACAATGAGCAGTTCTTC

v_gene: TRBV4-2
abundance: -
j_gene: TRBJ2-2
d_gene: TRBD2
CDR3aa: CASSQDFLSGRKTGELFF
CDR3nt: TGTGCCAGCAGCCAAGATTTCCTGAGCGGGAGGAAAACCGGGGAGCTGTTTTTT

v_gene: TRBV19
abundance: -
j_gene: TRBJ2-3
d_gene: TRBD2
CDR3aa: CATNRASGLTDTQYF
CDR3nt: TGTGCCACCAACCGGGCTAGCGGACTCACAGATACGCAGTATTTT

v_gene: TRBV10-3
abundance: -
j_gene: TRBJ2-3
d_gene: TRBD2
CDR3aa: CAISLAGGHGDTQYF
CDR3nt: TGTGCCATCAGTCTAGCGGGAGGGCATGGAGATACGCAGTATTTT

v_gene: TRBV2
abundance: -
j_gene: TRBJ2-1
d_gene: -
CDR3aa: CASSTGPDNEQFF
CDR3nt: TGTGCCAGCAGCACTGGACCCGACAATGAGCAGTTCTTC

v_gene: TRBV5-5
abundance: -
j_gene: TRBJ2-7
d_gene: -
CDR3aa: CASSSLGNPYEQYF
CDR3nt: TGTGCCAGCAGCTCGCTAGGGAACCCCTACGAGCAGTACTTC

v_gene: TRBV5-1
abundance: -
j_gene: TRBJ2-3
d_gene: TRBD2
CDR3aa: CASSLAAGDWDTQYF
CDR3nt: TGCGCCAGCAGCTTGGCGGCGGGAGATTGGGATACGCAGTATTTT

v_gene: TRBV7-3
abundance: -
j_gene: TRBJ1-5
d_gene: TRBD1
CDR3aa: CASSLRQGRGYSNQPQHF
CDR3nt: TGTGCCAGCAGCCTTAGACAGGGGAGAGGTTATAGCAATCAGCCCCAGCATTTT

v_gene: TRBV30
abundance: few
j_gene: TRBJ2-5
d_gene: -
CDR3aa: CALDGGLQETQYF
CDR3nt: TGTGCCCTGGATGGGGGACTCCAAGAGACCCAGTACTTC

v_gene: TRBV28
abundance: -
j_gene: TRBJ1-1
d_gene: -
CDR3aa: CASSGVLLGEAFF
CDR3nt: TGTGCCAGCAGTGGGGTTTTGCTGGGGGAAGCTTTCTTT

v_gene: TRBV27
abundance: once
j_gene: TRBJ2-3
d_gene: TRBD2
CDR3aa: CASRPAGGPGDTQYF
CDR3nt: TGTGCCAGCAGACCAGCGGGAGGGCCGGGTGATACGCAGTATTTT

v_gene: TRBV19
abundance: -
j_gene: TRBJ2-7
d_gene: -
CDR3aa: CASKDWNVPEQYF
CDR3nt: TGTGCCAGTAAAGACTGGAACGTCCCCGAGCAGTACTTC

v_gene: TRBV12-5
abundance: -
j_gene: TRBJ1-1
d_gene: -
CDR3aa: CASGPDSWNTEAFF
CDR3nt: TGTGCTAGTGGACCGGACAGTTGGAACACTGAAGCTTTCTTT

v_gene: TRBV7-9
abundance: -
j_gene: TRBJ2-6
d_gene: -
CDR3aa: CASSLFTSGANVLTF
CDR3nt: TGTGCCAGCAGCTTATTCACCTCTGGGGCCAACGTCCTGACTTTC

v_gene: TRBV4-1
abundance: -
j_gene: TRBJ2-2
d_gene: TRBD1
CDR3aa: CASSQDPRQGLGTGELFF
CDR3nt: TGCGCCAGCAGCCAAGATCCGCGACAGGGGCTGGGCACCGGGGAGCTGTTTTTT

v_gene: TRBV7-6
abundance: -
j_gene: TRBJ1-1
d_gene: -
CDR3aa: CASSVGRHTEAFF
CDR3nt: TGTGCCAGCAGCGTCGGTAGACACACTGAAGCTTTCTTT

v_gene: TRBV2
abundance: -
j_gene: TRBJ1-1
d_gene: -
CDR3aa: CASSGRTAVTEAFF
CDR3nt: TGTGCCAGCAGTGGCAGGACCGCCGTCACTGAAGCTTTCTTT

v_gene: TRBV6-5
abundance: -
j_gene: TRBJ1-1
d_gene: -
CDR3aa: CASSPVASNTEAFF
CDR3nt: TGTGCCAGCAGCCCTGTTGCCTCGAACACTGAAGCTTTCTTT

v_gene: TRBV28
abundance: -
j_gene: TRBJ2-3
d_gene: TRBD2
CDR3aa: CASSATSGSWTDTQYF
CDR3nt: TGTGCCAGCAGCGCCACTAGCGGGAGTTGGACAGATACGCAGTATTTT

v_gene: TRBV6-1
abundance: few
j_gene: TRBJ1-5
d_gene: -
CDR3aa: CATQQGTESNQPQHF
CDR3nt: TGTGCCACCCAACAGGGAACTGAAAGCAATCAGCCCCAGCATTTT

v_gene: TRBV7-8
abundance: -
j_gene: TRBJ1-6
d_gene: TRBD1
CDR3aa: CASSLTLTGTYNSPLHF
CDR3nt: TGTGCCAGCAGCCTCACTCTGACAGGGACTTATAATTCACCCCTCCACTTT

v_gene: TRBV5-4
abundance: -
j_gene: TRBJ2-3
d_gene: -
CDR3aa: CASSLESGRSGADTQYF
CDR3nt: TGTGCCAGCAGCTTGGAATCCGGGCGCTCCGGGGCGGATACGCAGTATTTT

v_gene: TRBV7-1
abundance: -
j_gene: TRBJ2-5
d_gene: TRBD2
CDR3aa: CASTPQGGETQYF
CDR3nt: TGTGCCAGCACCCCCCAGGGAGGGGAGACCCAGTACTTC

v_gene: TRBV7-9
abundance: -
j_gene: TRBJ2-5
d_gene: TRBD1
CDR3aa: CASSPRGGQGFVETQYF
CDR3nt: TGTGCCAGCAGCCCGAGGGGGGGACAGGGGTTTGTGGAGACCCAGTACTTC

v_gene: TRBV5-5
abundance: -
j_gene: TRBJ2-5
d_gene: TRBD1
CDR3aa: CASSLGGQGARETQYF
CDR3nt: TGTGCCAGCAGCTTGGGTGGACAGGGGGCTAGGGAGACCCAGTACTTC

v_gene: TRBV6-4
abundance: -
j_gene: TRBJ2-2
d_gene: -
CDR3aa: CASSAYTGELFF
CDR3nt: TGTGCCAGCAGTGCCTACACCGGGGAGCTGTTTTTT

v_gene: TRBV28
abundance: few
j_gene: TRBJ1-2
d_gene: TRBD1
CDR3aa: CASSPPDRVSLGGYTF
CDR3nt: TGTGCCAGCAGTCCCCCGGACAGGGTCTCCCTGGGTGGCTACACCTTC

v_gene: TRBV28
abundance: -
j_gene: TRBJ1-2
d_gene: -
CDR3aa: CASSLRLRSFVF
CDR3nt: TGTGCCAGCAGTTTAAGGTTAAGGTCTTTTGTCTTC

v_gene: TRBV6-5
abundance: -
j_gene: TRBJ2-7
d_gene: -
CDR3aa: CASRGPPFSYEQYF
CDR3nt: TGTGCCAGCAGGGGACCGCCGTTCTCCTACGAGCAGTACTTC

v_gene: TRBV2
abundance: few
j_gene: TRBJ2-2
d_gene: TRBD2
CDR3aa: CASTPGLAGLGTGELFF
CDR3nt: TGTGCCAGCACCCCGGGACTAGCGGGGTTGGGCACCGGGGAGCTGTTTTTT

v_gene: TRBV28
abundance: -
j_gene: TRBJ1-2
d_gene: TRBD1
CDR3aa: CASSSWTGGTYGYTF
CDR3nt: TGTGCCAGCAGTTCATGGACAGGGGGGACCTATGGCTACACCTTC

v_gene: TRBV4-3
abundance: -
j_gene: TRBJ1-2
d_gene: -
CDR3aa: CASSLGLEANYGYTF
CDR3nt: TGCGCCAGCAGCCTTGGACTCGAGGCTAACTATGGCTACACCTTC

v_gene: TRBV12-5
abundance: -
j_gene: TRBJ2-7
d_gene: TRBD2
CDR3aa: CASGLSVREGGYPGEQYF
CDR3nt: TGTGCTAGTGGTCTTTCAGTACGGGAGGGGGGATATCCAGGCGAGCAGTACTTC

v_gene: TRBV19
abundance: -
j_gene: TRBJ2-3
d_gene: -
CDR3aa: CASSVQGSTDTQYF
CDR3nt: TGTGCCAGTAGCGTCCAGGGCAGCACAGATACGCAGTATTTT

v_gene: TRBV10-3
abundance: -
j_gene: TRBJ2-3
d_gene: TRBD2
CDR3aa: CAISEPRASGGASDTQYF
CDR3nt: TGTGCCATCAGTGAGCCTCGGGCTAGCGGGGGGGCATCAGATACGCAGTATTTT

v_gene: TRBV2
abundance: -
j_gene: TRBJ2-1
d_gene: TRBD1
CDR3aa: CASRDRSSYNEQFF
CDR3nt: TGTGCCAGCAGGGACAGGAGCTCCTACAATGAGCAGTTCTTC

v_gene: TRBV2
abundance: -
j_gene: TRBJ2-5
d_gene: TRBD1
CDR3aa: CASNVDRNQETQYF
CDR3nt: TGTGCCAGCAACGTGGACAGGAACCAAGAGACCCAGTACTTC

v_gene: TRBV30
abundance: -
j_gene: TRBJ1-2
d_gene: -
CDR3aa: CAWSFGRAGYGYTF
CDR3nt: TGTGCCTGGAGTTTTGGCCGGGCGGGCTATGGCTACACCTTC

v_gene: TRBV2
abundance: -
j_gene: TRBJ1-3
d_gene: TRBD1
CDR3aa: CASSAPGGPGNTIYF
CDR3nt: TGTGCCAGCAGTGCACCAGGGGGTCCCGGAAACACCATATATTTT

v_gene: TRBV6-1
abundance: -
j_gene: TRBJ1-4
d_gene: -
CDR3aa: CASSGPVEKLFF
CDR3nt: TGTGCCAGCAGTGGTCCCGTTGAAAAACTGTTTTTT

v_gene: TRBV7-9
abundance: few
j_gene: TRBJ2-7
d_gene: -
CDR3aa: CASSLLPPRHEQYF
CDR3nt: TGTGCCAGCAGCTTACTCCCCCCCCGCCACGAGCAGTACTTC

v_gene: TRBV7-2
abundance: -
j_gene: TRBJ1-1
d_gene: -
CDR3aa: CASSGRFVNTEAFF
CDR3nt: TGTGCCAGCAGCGGACGATTCGTGAACACTGAAGCTTTCTTT

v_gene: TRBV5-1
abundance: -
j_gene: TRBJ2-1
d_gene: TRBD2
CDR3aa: CASSLALTSGTYNEQFF
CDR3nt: TGCGCCAGCAGCTTGGCCCTTACTAGCGGGACTTACAATGAGCAGTTCTTC

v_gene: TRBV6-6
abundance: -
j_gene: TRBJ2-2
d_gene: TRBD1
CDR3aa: CASSYRTGYTGELFF
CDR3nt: TGTGCCAGCAGTTACCGGACAGGGTACACCGGGGAGCTGTTTTTT

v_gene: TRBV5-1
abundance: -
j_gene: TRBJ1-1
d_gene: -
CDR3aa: CASSPGHANTEAFF
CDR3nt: TGCGCCAGCAGCCCGGGACATGCGAACACTGAAGCTTTCTTT

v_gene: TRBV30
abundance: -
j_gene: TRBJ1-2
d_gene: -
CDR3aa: CAWRVQSVGDGYTF
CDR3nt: TGTGCCTGGAGGGTACAGTCCGTCGGGGATGGCTACACCTTC

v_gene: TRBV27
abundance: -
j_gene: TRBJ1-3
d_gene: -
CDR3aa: CASSLSGLSGNTIYF
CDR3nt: TGTGCCAGCAGTTTATCGGGCCTCTCTGGAAACACCATATATTTT